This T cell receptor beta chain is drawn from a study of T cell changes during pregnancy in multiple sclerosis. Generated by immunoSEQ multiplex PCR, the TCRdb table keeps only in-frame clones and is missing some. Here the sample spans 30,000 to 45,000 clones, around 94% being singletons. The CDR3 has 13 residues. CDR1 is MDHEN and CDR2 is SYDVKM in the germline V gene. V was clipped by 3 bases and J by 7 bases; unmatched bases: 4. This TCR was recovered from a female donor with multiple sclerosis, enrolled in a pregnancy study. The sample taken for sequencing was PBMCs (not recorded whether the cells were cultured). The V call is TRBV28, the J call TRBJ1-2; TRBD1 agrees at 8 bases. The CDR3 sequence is CASSLPGGPGYTF. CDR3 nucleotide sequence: TGTGCCAGCAGTTTGCCAGGGGGCCCTGGCTACACCTTC.